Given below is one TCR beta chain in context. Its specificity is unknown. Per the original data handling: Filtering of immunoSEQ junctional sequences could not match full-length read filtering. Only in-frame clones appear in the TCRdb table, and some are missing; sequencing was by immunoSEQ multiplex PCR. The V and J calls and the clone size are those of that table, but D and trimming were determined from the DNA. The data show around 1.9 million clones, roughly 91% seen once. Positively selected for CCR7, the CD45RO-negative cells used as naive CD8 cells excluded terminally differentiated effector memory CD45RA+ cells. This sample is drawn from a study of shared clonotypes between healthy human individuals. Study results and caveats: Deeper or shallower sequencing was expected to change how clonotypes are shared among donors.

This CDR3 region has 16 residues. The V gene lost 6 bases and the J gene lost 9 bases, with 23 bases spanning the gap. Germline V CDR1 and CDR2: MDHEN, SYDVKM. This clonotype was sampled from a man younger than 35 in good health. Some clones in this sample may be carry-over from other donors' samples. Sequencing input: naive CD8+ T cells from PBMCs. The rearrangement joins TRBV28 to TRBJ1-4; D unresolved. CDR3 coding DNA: TGTGCCAGCAGAACCTATCGCCCGTCCGGGAAACAAAAACTGTTTTTT. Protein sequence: CASRTYRPSGKQKLFF. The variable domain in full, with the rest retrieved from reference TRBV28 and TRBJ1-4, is DVKVTQSSRYLVKRTGEKVFLECVQDMDHENMFWYRQDPGLGLRLIYFSYDVKMKEKGDIPEGYSVSREKKERFSLILESASTNQTSMYLCASRTYRPSGKQKLFFGSGTQLSVL.